The next 10 T cell receptor beta chains were all read from a single sample in a study of T cell repertoires in cytomegalovirus infection. These receptors are not linked to any known antigen. TCRdb used MiXCR to reprocess the reads, holding one entry per CDR3 protein. The sample yields hundreds of thousands of distinct CDR3 sequences, about 33% seen once. The sample in question was cultured PBMCs, obtained from culture after CMV antigen stimulation. These receptor sequences come from a human donor in good health (CMV status not recorded). Some clones in this sample may be carry-over from other donors' samples.

The chain combines TRBV23-1 with TRBJ2-7, with TRBD1 matching 10 bases. TRBV23-1 is flagged as an ORF with uncertain function. This CDR3 is 14 amino acids long. Losses at the gene ends were 8 bases for V and 2 bases for J; bases not matched to a gene: 6. CDR3 bases: TGCGCCAGCGGCCGGACAGGGGGGGCCTACGAGCAGTACTTC. It codes for CASGRTGGAYEQYF.

This clonotype was observed a handful of times. The rearrangement uses TRBV28 and TRBJ2-1; 12 positions agree with TRBD2. The CDR3 is 15 amino acids. V lost 1 base, J lost 8 bases, and 3 bases stayed unmatched. Germline lookup yields CDR1 MDHEN and CDR2 SYDVKM. The CDR3 loop is CASSLSSGRADEQFF. DNA for the CDR3: TGTGCCAGCAGTTTATCTAGCGGGAGGGCGGATGAGCAGTTCTTC.

This sequence joins TRBV24-1 and TRBJ1-2; no reliable D call. The CDR3 consists of 14 residues. Trimming took 4 bases from V and 1 from J, leaving 9 bases between them. Germline V gives CDR1 KGHDR, CDR2 SFDVKD. The CDR3 is CATSDPDGNYGYTF. The CDR3 region has the DNA TGTGCCACCAGTGACCCGGACGGTAACTATGGCTACACCTTC.

J is TRBJ2-5 and V is TRBV27; the match to TRBD1 covers 10 bases. Trimming removed 5 bases from V and 3 bases from J; junction bases left unmatched: 9. This CDR3 is 16 amino acids long. The germline V gene has CDR1 MNHEY and CDR2 SMNVEV (reference sequence). The DNA for the CDR3 is TGTGCCAGCAGTGGAATCGCCGGGACAGGGGAAGAGACCCAGTACTTC. This encodes CASSGIAGTGEETQYF.

This clonotype was recorded at least ten times. In DNA form, the CDR3 reads TGTGCCAGCAGCCCCCAGGCGGACAGGGGCAATCAGCCCCAGCATTTT. As protein: CASSPQADRGNQPQHF. The genes are TRBV7-2 and TRBJ1-5, with TRBD1 matching 8 bases. J lost 2 bases, V lost 5 bases, and 8 bases had no gene match. The length of the CDR3 is 16 residues. CDR1 is SGHTA, CDR2 FQGNSA, per germline.

The genes are TRBV6-6 and TRBJ2-1, with 14 bases that match TRBD2. Trimming at V came to 5 bases and at J to 8 bases, leaving 11 bases not matched to a gene. Germline V CDR1 and CDR2: MNHNY, SVGAGI (reference sequence). CDR3 length: 17 residues. CDR3 nucleotides: TGTGCCAGCAGTCCCGGACTAGCGGGAGGACTGGTGCATGAGCAGTTCTTC. Encoded protein: CASSPGLAGGLVHEQFF.

This clonotype was detected a few times. The chain links TRBV12-3 or TRBV12-4 to TRBJ1-4, with TRBD1 as a possible D gene (5 bases). There are 15 residues in the CDR3. V was cut by 6 bases and J by 8 bases, with 19 bases left in between. The CDR3 sequence: CASSLSTAAGEKLFF. CDR3 nucleotide sequence: TGTGCCAGCAGCTTGTCGACAGCGGCTGGGGAAAAACTGTTTTTT.

This clonotype was recorded a few times. This chain links TRBV25-1 with TRBJ1-1; no clear D gene. CDR1 is MGHDK and CDR2 is SYGVNS in the germline V gene. V was cut by 2 bases and J by 1 base, with 5 bases left in between. The CDR3 contains 13 residues. CDR3 region: CASSEPPNTEAFF. In DNA, the CDR3 is TGTGCCAGCAGTGAACCCCCGAACACTGAAGCTTTCTTT.

V gene TRBV29-1 combines with J gene TRBJ2-5; a possible D gene is TRBD1 (7 bases). CDR3 length: 13 amino acids. The V gene lost 7 bases and the J gene lost 9 bases, with 21 bases spanning the gap. The germline V gene has CDR1 SQVTM and CDR2 ANQGSEA. The CDR3 is CSAGRTGGTAQYF. Written as DNA, the CDR3 is TGCAGCGCCGGGCGGACAGGAGGGACGGCCCAGTACTTC.

This clonotype has just a few counts. The gene calls are TRBV6-2 or TRBV6-3 and TRBJ2-1; D might be TRBD1 (6 bases). Germline assignment: CDR1 MNHEY and CDR2 SVGEGT. Trimming cost V 7 bases and J 6 bases, with 13 bases left between them. The CDR3 length is 13 residues. The CDR3 spells CASNWGRFNEQFF. CDR3 in DNA: TGTGCCAGCAACTGGGGGCGATTCAATGAGCAGTTCTTC.